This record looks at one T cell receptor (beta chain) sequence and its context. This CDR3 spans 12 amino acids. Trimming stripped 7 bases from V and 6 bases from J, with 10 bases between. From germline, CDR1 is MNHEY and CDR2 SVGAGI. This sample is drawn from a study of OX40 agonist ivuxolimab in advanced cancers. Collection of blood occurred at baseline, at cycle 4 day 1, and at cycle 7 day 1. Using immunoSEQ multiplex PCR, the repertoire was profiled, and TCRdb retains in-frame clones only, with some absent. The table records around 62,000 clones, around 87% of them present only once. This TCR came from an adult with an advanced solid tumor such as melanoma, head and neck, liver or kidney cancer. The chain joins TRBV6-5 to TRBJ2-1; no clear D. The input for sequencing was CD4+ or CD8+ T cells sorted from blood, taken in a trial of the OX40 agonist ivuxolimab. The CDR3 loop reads CASKKGINEQFF. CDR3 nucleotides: TGTGCCAGCAAGAAAGGGATCAATGAGCAGTTCTTC.